In its sample, the clone carrying this T cell receptor beta chain was seen once. The CDR3 contains 16 residues. V dropped 3 bases and J dropped 0 bases, with 12 bases sitting between them. CDR1 is SNHLY, CDR2 FYNNEI, per germline. Sequencing was performed with immunoSEQ multiplex PCR; in TCRdb, only in-frame clones are kept and a portion is missing. Here the sample spans roughly 320,000 clones, 65% to 90% being singletons. The data stem from a study of blood T cell repertoires in COVID-19. Background on the study: PBMCs, B-cell-depleted T cells, or T cells were the source of the cDNA or gDNA that made up the material.

Sequences were obtained from peripheral blood. The genes are TRBV2 and TRBJ2-1; the D is unclear. The receptor was derived from a human donor in a cohort sampled during active COVID-19. The CDR3 DNA reads TGTGCCAGCAGTGATCGGCGGCGAAGCTCCTACAATGAGCAGTTCTTC. Its translation: CASSDRRRSSYNEQFF.